This TCR beta chain was observed in a study of shared clonotypes between healthy human individuals. Study-wide points: The authors expected sequencing depth to affect clonotype sharing among donors. Researchers sampled only blood; tissue repertoires likely differ. Clonotypes not shared had lower generation probabilities than those common to all four donors.

On this clone itself: The antigen remains unidentified.

Naive CD8 cells lacked CD45RO, underwent positive selection for CCR7 and left out terminally differentiated effector memory CD45RA+ cells. Profiled with immunoSEQ multiplex PCR; TCRdb holds only in-frame clones, not every one. The sample consists of 660,000 or so clones, 95% to 96% of them appearing once. With 0 bases clipped from V and 1 base from J, the junction kept 2 bases outside the gene matches. The CDR3 contains 16 residues. The germline V gene encodes CDR1 MDHEN and CDR2 SYDVKM. This chain connects TRBV28 to TRBJ2-2; 7 bases are a match to TRBD2. Material: naive CD8+ T cells sorted from blood. This sequence originates from a woman aged 25-40 years in good health. The DNA for the CDR3 is TGTGCCAGCAGTTTATGGGCTAGCGGGAACACCGGGGAGCTGTTTTTT. As protein: CASSLWASGNTGELFF.